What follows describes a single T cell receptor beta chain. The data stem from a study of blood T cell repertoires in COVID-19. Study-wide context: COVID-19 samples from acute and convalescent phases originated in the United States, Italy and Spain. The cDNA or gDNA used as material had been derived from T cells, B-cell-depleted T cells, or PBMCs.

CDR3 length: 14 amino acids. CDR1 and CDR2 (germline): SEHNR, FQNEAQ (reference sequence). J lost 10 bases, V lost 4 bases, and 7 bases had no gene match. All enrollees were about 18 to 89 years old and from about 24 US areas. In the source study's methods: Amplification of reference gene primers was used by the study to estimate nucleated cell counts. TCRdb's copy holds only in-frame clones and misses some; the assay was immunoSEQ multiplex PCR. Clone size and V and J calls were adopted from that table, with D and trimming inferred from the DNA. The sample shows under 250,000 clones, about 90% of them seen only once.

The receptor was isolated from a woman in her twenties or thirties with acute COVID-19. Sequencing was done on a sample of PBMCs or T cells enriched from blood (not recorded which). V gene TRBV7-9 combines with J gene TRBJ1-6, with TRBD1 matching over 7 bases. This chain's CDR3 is CASSSGQVQSPLHF. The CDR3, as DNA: TGTGCCAGCAGCTCCGGACAGGTCCAGTCACCCCTCCACTTT.